The T cell receptor (beta chain) described here comes from a study of CD4 T cells in relation to SARS-CoV-2 and coronaviruses. Overall study: TCR beta CDR3s were sequenced after roughly ten-day antigen culture of PBMCs.

CD4+ T cells from unexposed donors were obtained before the COVID-19 pandemic (2011-2018). CD4+ T cells were isolated from the cells after about ten days of culture. As cell numbers allowed, unexposed-donor CD4+ T cells faced SARS-CoV-2 S/N and four cold-coronavirus spikes. PBMCs were plated at roughly 2 million per well in IL-2-containing medium. The CDR3 is 14 residues long. Trimming took off 9 bases at V and 0 bases at J, with 14 bases between the two ends. Germline-derived CDR1 and CDR2 are SNHLY and FYNNEI. Clones were sequenced by immunoSEQ multiplex PCR, and TCRdb holds only the in-frame ones, with some missing. The sample includes tens of thousands of clones, approximately 78% of them seen just once. Details on this clone: As yet, its antigen is unknown.

This TCR was recovered from a human donor in good health. The sequenced material came from CD4+ T cells from PBMCs, cultured in vitro. The chain links TRBV2 to TRBJ1-2, with D maybe TRBD1 (5 bases). The CDR3 DNA follows: TGTGCCAGTCGAGTGGACATTTCTAACTATGGCTACACCTTC. This sequence encodes CASRVDISNYGYTF.